The T cell receptor beta chain under discussion was sequenced for a study of blood T cell repertoires in COVID-19 (TCRdb year 2020). Regarding the research as a whole: Collaborator samples came from the United States, Italy and Spain and covered acute and convalescent phases of COVID-19. The material from the prospective study consisted of cDNA or gDNA derived from T cells, B-cell-depleted T cells, or PBMCs. Deeply sampled blood TCRbeta repertoires from subjects exposed to, actively infected with, or recovered from COVID-19 were included in the dataset. The repertoires were released in a freely available public database meant as a resource for research on the immune response to SARS-CoV-2. The samples were drawn from the first 160 participants of the ongoing ImmuneRACE study and from 1,200 or so subjects provided by 6 global collaborators. A de-identified subject ID, COVID-19 status, age in years and sex were almost always included in the sample metadata. Where HLA class I and class II types were available, the types were taken from metadata supplied by the sample provider, not from assay-based typing. Results and caveats for the whole study, not just this receptor: The quantity of clinical and demographic metadata differed by source and by participant and was supplied without curation.

One collaborating source in Seattle enrolled patients while the patients were actively infected and followed the patients over time throughout the course of disease. The collaborating institutions used their own protocols to collect whole blood in K2EDTA tubes. For TCRbeta analysis, collaborators shipped samples in one of three forms: frozen whole blood, isolated PBMCs, or DNA extracted from either of those sample types. For CDR1 and CDR2, the germline V gene lists KGHSH and LQKENI. V and J lose 2 bases and 8 bases, and a span of 13 bases separates them. The CDR3 holds 14 amino acids from the cysteine to the phenylalanine. Only CDR3 DNA is held: 42 bases, read in frame from base 1. In regard to this clone: What this receptor recognizes is not known. The input lacks base qualities; no much larger clone sits a single base away.

TCRbeta CDR3 regions were amplified from genomic DNA by means of the immunoSEQ Assay, a bias-controlled multiplex PCR. The authors' analysis ran thus. The number of nucleated cells in each sample was estimated by amplification of reference gene primers within the assay. To quantify the absolute abundance of each unique TCRbeta CDR3 rearrangement, sequence reads were collapsed and filtered. Productive Simpson clonality was computed per sample as the square root of Simpson's diversity index over productive rearrangements. TCRdb took this table from immuneACCESS and kept in-frame rearrangements with V and J called. Such tables lack part of the clones; where checked against another copy, unresolved V genes explain under half of the gap, and the rest is unexplained. The D gene and trimming were derived from the DNA, and the V and J assignments and clone size from that table. In this sample the table shows almost 200,000 clones, 75% to 85% of which occur a single time. 5.5% to 7% of the sample belongs to the ten largest clones.

Sequenced sample: peripheral blood. The chain is assembled from TRBV18 and TRBJ1-3; TRBD1 is perhaps the D gene, given 5 matching bases. This receptor was identified in a woman aged 40-49 years with COVID-19, enrolled during active disease. The CDR3 region: CASSPVRVGDTIYF. DNA sequence: TGTGCCAGCTCACCAGTCAGGGTGGGCGACACCATATATTTT.